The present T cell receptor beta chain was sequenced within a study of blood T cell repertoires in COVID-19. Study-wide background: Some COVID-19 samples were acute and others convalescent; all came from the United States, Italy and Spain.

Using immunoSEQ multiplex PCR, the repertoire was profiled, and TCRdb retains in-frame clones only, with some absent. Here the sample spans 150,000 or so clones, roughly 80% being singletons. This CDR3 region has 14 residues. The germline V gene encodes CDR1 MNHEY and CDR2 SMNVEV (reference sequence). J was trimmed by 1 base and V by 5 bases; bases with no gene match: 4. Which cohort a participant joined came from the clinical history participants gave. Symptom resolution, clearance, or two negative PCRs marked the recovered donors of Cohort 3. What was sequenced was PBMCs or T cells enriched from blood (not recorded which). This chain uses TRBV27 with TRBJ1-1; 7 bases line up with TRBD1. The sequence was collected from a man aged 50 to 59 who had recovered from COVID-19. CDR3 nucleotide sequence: TGTGCCAGCAGTCTAGGGGGCCCGAACACTGAAGCTTTCTTT. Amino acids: CASSLGGPNTEAFF.